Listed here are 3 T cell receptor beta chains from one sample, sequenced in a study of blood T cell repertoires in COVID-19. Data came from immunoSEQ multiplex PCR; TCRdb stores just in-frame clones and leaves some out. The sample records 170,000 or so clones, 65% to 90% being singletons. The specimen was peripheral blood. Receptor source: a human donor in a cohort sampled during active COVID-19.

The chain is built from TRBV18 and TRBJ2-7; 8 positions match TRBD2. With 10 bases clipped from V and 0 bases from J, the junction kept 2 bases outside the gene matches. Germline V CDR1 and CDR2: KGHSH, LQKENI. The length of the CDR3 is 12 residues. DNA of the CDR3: TGTGCCACCGGGGGGGACTCCTACGAGCAGTACTTC. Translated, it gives CATGGDSYEQYF.

The chain's CDR3 is CAISAGGAYYEQYF. DNA for the CDR3: TGTGCCATCAGTGCCGGGGGGGCTTACTACGAGCAGTACTTC. The chain links TRBV10-3 to TRBJ2-7; 8 bases agree with TRBD2. V lost 4 bases, J lost 3 bases, and 5 bases stayed unmatched. The CDR3 extends over 14 amino acids. Germline values: CDR1 ENHRY, CDR2 SYGVKD.

DNA of the CDR3: TGTGCCAGCACGACAGGGTATTATGAAAAACTGTTTTTT. Its translation is CASTTGYYEKLFF. V and J are TRBV2 and TRBJ1-4; the match to TRBD1 covers 7 bases. The CDR3 has 13 residues. Trimming at V came to 7 bases and at J to 6 bases, leaving 5 bases not matched to a gene. Germline CDR1 SNHLY, CDR2 FYNNEI.